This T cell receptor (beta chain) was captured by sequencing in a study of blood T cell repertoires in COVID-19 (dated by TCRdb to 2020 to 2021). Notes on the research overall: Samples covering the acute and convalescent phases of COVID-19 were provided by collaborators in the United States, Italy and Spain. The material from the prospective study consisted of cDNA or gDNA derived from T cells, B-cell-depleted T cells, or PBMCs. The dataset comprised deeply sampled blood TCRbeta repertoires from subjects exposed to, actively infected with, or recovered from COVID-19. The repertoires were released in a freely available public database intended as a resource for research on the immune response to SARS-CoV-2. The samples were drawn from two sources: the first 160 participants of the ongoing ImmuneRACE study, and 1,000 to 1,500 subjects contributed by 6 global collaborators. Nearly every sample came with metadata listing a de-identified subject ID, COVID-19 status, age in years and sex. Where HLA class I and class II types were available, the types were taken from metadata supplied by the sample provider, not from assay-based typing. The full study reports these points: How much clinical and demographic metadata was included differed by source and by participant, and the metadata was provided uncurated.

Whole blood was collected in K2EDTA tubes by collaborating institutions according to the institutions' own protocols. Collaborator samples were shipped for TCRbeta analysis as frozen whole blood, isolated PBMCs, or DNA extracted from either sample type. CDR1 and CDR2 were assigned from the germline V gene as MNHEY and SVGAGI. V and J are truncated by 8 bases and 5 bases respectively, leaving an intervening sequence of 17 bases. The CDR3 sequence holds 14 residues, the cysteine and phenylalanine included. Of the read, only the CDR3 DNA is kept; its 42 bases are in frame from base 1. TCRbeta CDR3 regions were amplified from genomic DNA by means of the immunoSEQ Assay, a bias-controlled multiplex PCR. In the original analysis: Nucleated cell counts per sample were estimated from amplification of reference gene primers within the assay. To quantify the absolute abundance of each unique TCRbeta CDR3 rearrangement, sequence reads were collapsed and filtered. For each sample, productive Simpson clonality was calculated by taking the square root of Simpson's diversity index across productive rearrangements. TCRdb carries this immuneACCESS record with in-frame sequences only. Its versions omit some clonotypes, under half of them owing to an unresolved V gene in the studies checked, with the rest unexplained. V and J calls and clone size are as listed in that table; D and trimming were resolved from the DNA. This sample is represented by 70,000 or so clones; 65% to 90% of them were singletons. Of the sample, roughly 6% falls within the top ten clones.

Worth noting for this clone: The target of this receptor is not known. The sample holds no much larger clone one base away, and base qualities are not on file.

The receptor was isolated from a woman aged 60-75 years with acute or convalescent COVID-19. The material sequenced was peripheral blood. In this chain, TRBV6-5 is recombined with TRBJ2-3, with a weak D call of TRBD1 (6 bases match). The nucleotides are TGTGCCAGCCATCAAACAGGGTTTGGAGATACGCAGTATTTT. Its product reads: CASHQTGFGDTQYF.